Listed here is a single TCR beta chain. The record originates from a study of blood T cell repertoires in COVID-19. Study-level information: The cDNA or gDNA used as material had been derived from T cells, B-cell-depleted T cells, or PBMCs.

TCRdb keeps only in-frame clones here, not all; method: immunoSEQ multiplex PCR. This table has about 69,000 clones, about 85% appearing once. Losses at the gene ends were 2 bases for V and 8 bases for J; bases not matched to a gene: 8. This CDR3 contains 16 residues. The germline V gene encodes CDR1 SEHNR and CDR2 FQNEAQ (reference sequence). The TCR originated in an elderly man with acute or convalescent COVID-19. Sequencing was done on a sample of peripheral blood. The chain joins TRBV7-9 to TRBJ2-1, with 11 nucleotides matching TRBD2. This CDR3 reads CASSLYASGRSHEQFF. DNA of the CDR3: TGTGCCAGCAGCTTATACGCTAGCGGGAGGAGCCATGAGCAGTTCTTC.